The 10 T cell receptor beta chains below come from one sample, sequenced in a study of early T cells in non-severe SARS-CoV-2 infection. One entry per CDR3 protein results from TCRdb running MiXCR on the 5' RACE reads. The sample lists around 77,000 distinct CDR3 sequences, 10% occurring once. Sequencing was performed on whole blood, taken at baseline. The receptors here all came from an adult who was a healthcare worker with PCR-confirmed SARS-CoV-2 infection or an uninfected control (not recorded which).

This clonotype was counted only a few times. The chain joins TRBV9 to TRBJ1-2; D remains ambiguous. CDR1 is SGDLS, CDR2 YYNGEE, per germline. V dropped 3 bases and J dropped 5 bases, with 14 bases sitting between them. CDR3 length: 14 residues. The CDR3 DNA is TGTGCCAGCAGCGAGACGTACAGTTCTTATGGCTACACCTTC. Translating it yields CASSETYSSYGYTF.

J is TRBJ1-2 and V is TRBV12-3 or TRBV12-4; a weak D match, TRBD1 (5 bases). The CDR3 is 12 amino acids. V was pared by 5 bases and J by 8 bases, with 12 bases between. The CDR3 region is CASSQGQGGYTF. CDR3 nucleotides: TGTGCCAGCAGTCAGGGTCAAGGAGGCTACACCTTC.

Only a few counts were recorded for this clonotype. The chain uses TRBV3-1 and TRBJ2-1; 10 bases map to TRBD2. The length of the CDR3 is 17 residues. CDR1 is LGHDT, CDR2 YNNKEL, per germline (reference sequence). J lost 4 bases, V lost 0 bases, and 6 bases had no gene match. The CDR3 loop is CASSQEKLAGVYNEQFF. The CDR3 nucleotides are TGTGCCAGCAGCCAAGAAAAGCTAGCGGGGGTATACAATGAGCAGTTCTTC.

This chain uses TRBV7-6 with TRBJ2-3, with 8 bases identical to TRBD1. CDR1 and CDR2 from the germline V gene are SGHVS and FNYEAQ. The V and J ends lost 5 bases and 4 bases, in that order; junction bases with no gene match: 8. The CDR3 is 15 amino acids. The CDR3 protein is CASSPQTGAPDTQYF. The CDR3, as DNA: TGTGCCAGCAGCCCACAGACAGGGGCTCCAGATACGCAGTATTTT.

This clonotype appeared many times. The chain joins TRBV12-3 or TRBV12-4 to TRBJ2-7, with 9 positions matching TRBD2. The V and J ends lost 1 base and 7 bases, in that order; junction bases with no gene match: 8. This CDR3 comprises 15 residues. The CDR3 sequence: CASSLGSSGASEQYF. As DNA, the CDR3 is TGTGCCAGCAGTTTAGGGTCTAGCGGGGCCTCTGAGCAGTACTTC.

This clonotype was counted ten times or more. The rearrangement joins TRBV18 to TRBJ1-2; TRBD1 aligns across 7 bases. Germline CDR1 reads KGHSH; CDR2 reads LQKENI. The trim removed 1 base at V and 6 bases at J, leaving 2 bases unmatched. The CDR3 runs 13 residues. Here the CDR3 DNA reads TGTGCCAGCTCACCACGACAGGGCGATGGCTACACCTTC. This codes for CASSPRQGDGYTF.

As regards this clonotype: A much larger clone differs by one base, so this may be a read error. The chain joins TRBV13 to TRBJ2-7; 7 bases align to TRBD2. Germline assignment: CDR1 PRHDT and CDR2 FYEKMQ (reference sequence). The CDR3 totals 15 residues. In DNA, the CDR3 is TGTGCCATCAGCTTATCAGGGAGGGGATCCTACGAGCAGTACTTC. It encodes CAISLSGRGSYEQYF.

Judged by abundance, this clonotype is medium-sized. V and J are TRBV5-1 and TRBJ1-2; the D is unclear. CDR3 size: 16 residues. Trimming took off 1 base at V and 4 bases at J, with 17 bases between the two ends. The germline gives CDR1 SGHRS, CDR2 YFSETQ. CDR3 region: CASSLNSPRDFYGYTF. CDR3 nucleotides: TGCGCCAGCAGCTTGAATTCGCCCCGAGACTTCTATGGCTACACCTTC.

The chain uses TRBV5-1 and TRBJ1-1, with 8 bases fitting TRBD1. The length of the CDR3 is 16 residues. V was clipped by 7 bases and J by 0 bases; unmatched bases: 11. In germline, CDR1 is SGHRS, CDR2 YFSETQ. CDR3 sequence reads: CASRSAYRGMNTEAFF. DNA of the CDR3: TGCGCCAGCCGTTCCGCTTACAGGGGGATGAACACTGAAGCTTTCTTT.

This clonotype came up many times. The chain employs TRBV18 and TRBJ1-6; maybe TRBD1 (6 bases). Germline CDR1 reads KGHSH; CDR2 reads LQKENI. The V and J ends lost 1 base and 5 bases respectively, with 12 bases between them. The CDR3 has 16 residues. The CDR3 spells CASSPQKGGNNSPLHF. The CDR3, as DNA: TGTGCCAGCTCACCACAGAAGGGGGGAAATAATTCACCCCTCCACTTT.